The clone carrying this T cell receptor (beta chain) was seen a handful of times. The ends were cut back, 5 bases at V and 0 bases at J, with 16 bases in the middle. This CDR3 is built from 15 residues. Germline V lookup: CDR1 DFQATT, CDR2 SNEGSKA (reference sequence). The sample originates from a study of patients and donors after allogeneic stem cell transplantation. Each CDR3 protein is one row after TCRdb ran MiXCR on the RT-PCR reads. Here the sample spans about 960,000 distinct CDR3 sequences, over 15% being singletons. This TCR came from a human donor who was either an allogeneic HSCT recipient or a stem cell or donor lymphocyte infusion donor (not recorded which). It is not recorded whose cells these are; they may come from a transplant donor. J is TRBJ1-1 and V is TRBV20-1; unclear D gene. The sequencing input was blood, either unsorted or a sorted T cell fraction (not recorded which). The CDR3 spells CSAERETALNTEAFF. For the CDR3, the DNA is TGCAGTGCTGAACGGGAGACGGCGTTGAACACTGAAGCTTTCTTT.